The source of this T cell receptor (beta chain) is a study of T-cell reconstitution after alpha-beta-depleted transplantation in children. This clonotype was seen ten or more times. What it recognizes is unknown. Study results and limitations: Several hundred expanded graft clones reportedly gave rise to the alpha-beta T cells present about two months after transplant.

Germline V gene sequence: CDR1 LGHDT, CDR2 YNNKEL (reference sequence). The CDR3 is made up of 14 amino acids. Trimming pared 0 bases from V and 6 bases from J, leaving 9 bases between. Molecular barcoding with unique molecular identifiers was used for the TCRbeta library. Using its own MiXCR run on the PCR reads, TCRdb lists one record per CDR3 protein. Of 200,000 to 250,000 distinct CDR3 sequences listed, 6.5% to 10% are singletons. This TCR was sampled from a male patient aged 5 to 17 who had a stem cell transplant for acute lymphoblastic leukemia, so the T cells may come from the graft donor. V and J are TRBV3-1 and TRBJ2-1; D is ambiguous. The sample consisted of PBMCs, mostly from graft donor cells, taken 180 days after TCRalphabeta/CD19-depleted stem cell transplant. This chain's CDR3 is CASSQDLALNEQFF. Here the CDR3 DNA reads TGTGCCAGCAGCCAAGATCTGGCCCTCAATGAGCAGTTCTTC.